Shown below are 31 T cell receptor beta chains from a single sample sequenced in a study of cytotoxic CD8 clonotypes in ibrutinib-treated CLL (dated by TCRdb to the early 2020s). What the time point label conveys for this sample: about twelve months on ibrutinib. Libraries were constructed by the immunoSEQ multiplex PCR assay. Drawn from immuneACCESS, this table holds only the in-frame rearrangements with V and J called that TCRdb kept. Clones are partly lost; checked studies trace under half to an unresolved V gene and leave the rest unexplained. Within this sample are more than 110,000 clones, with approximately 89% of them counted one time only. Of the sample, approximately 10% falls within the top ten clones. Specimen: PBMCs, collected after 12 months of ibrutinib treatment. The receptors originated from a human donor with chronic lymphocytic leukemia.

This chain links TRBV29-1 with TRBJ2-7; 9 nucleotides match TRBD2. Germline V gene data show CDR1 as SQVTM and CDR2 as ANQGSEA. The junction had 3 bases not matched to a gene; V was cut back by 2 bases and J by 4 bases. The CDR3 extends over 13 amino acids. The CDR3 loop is CSVELAGWYEQYF. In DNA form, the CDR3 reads TGCAGCGTTGAACTAGCGGGATGGTACGAGCAGTACTTC.

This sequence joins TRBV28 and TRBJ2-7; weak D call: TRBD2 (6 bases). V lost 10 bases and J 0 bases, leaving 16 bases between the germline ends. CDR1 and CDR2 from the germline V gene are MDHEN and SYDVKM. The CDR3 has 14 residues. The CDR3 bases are TGTGCCATCCAAGAGGAGGGCCTCTCCTACGAGCAGTACTTC. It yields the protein CAIQEEGLSYEQYF.

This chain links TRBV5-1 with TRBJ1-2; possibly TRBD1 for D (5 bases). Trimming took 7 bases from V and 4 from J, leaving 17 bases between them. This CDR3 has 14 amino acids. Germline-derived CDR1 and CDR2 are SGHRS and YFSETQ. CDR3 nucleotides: TGCGCCAGCGGTCCCGAGTGGGGGGTCTATGGCTACACCTTC. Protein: CASGPEWGVYGYTF.

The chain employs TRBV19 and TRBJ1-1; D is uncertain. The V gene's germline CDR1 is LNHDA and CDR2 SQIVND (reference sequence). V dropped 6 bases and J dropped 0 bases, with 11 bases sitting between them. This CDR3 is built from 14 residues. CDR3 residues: CASRRGLMNTEAFF. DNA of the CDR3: TGTGCCAGTAGGCGCGGACTGATGAACACTGAAGCTTTCTTT.

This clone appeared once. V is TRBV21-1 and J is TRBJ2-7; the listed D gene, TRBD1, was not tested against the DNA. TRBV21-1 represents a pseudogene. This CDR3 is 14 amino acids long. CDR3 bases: TGTGCCAGCACCCCAACACCTCGATACTACGAGCAGTACTTC. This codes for CASTPTPRYYEQYF.

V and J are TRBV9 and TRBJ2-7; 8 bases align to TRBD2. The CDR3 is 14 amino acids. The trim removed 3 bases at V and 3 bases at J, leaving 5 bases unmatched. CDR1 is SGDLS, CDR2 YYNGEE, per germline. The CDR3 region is CASSAGLGGYEQYF. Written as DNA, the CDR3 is TGTGCCAGCAGCGCGGGACTAGGAGGCTACGAGCAGTACTTC.

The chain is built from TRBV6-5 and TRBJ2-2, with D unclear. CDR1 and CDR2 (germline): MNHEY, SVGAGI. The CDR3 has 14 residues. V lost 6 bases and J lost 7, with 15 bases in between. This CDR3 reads CASSSRPGRGELFF. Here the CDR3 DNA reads TGTGCCAGCAGCTCCAGGCCCGGTCGCGGGGAGCTGTTTTTT.

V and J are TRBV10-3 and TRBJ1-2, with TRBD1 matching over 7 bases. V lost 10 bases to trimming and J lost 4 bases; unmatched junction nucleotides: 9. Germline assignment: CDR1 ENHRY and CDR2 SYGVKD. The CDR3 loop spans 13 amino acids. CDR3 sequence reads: CATGDSTFYGYTF. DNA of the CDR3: TGTGCCACCGGGGACAGCACCTTCTATGGCTACACCTTC.

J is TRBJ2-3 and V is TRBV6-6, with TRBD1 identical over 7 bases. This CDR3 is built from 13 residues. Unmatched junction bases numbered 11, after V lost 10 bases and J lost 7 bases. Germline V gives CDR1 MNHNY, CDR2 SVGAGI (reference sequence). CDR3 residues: CAIRTGQGNTQYF. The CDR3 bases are TGTGCCATAAGGACAGGACAAGGGAATACGCAGTATTTT.

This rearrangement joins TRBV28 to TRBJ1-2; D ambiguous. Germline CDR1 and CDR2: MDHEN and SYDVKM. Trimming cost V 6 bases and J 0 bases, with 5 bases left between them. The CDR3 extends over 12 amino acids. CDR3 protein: CASRASNYGYTF. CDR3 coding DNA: TGTGCCAGCAGGGCGTCTAACTATGGCTACACCTTC.

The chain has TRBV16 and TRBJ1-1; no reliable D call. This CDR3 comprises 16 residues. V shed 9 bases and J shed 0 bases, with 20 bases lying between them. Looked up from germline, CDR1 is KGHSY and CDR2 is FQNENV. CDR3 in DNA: TGTGCCAGTCGCCACGGGCAGGCGCTTATGAACACTGAAGCTTTCTTT. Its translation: CASRHGQALMNTEAFF.

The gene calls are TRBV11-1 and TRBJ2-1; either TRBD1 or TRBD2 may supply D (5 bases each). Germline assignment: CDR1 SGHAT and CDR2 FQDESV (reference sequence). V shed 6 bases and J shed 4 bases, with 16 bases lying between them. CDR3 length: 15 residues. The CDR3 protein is CASSHDGALYNEQFF. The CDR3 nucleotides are TGTGCCAGCAGTCACGACGGGGCCCTGTACAATGAGCAGTTCTTC.

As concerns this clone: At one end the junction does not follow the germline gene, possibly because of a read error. CDR3 sequence reads: CASSSGTTYEQYF. CDR3 nucleotide sequence: TGTGCTAGCAGCTCCGGGACAACCTACGAGCAGTACTTC. The gene calls are TRBV7-7 and TRBJ2-7; possibly TRBD1 for D (6 bases). The germline V gene has CDR1 SSHAT and CDR2 FNYEAQ (reference sequence). CDR3 size: 13 residues.

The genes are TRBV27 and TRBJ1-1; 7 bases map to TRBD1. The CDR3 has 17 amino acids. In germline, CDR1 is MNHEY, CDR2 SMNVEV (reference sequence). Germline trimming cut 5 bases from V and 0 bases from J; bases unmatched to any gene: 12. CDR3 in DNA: TGTGCCAGCAGTGGTAAGACAGGGCTTATCATGAACACTGAAGCTTTCTTT. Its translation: CASSGKTGLIMNTEAFF.

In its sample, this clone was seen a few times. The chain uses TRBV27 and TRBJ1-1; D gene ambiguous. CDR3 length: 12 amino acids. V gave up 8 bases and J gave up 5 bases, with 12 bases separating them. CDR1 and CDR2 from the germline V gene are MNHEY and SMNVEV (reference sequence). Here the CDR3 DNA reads TGTGCCAGCGGCCTCGTTGGGACTGAAGCTTTCTTT. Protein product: CASGLVGTEAFF.

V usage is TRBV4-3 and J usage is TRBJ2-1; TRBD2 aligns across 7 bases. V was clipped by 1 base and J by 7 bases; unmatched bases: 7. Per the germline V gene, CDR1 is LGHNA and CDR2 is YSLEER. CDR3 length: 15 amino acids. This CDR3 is CASSQAGRENNEQFF. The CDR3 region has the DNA TGCGCCAGCAGCCAAGCCGGGCGGGAGAATAATGAGCAGTTCTTC.

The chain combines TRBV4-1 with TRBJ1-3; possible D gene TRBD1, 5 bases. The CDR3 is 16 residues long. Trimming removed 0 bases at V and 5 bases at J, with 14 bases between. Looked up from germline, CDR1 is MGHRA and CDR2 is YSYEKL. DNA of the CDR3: TGCGCCAGCAGCCAAGATCATTCAGGGAAAAGAAACACCATATATTTT. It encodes CASSQDHSGKRNTIYF.

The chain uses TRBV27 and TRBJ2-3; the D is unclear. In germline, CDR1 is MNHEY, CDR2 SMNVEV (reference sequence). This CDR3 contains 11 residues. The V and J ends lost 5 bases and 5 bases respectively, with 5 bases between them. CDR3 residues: CASSQRDTQYF. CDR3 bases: TGTGCCAGCAGTCAGAGAGATACGCAGTATTTT.

CDR3 loop: CASDKGAGYNEQFF. The CDR3 region has the DNA TGTGCCAGCGATAAGGGGGCGGGCTACAATGAGCAGTTCTTC. The rearrangement joins TRBV2 to TRBJ2-1; 7 bases agree with TRBD1. After removal of 8 bases from V and 3 bases from J, the junction contained 7 bases not matched to a gene. Germline assignment: CDR1 SNHLY and CDR2 FYNNEI. The CDR3 spans 14 residues.

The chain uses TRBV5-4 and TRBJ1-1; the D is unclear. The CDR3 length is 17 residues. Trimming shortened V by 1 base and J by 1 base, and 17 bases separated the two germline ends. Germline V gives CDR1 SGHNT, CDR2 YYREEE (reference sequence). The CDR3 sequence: CASSLQIRTLKNTEAFF. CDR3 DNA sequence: TGTGCCAGCAGCTTGCAGATACGGACCCTCAAGAACACTGAAGCTTTCTTT.

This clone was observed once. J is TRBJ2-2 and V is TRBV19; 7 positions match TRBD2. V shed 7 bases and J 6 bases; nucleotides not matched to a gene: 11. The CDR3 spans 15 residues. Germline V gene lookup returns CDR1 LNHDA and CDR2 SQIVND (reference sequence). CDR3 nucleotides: TGTGCCAGTACCCCAGGAGGGAGGGTTGCCGGGGAGCTGTTTTTT. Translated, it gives CASTPGGRVAGELFF. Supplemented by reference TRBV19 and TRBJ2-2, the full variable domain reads DGGITQSPKYLFRKEGQNVTLSCEQNLNHDAMYWYRQDPGQGLRLIYYSQIVNDFQKGDIAEGYSVSREKKESFPLTVTSAQKNPTAFYLCASTPGGRVAGELFFGEGSRLTVL.

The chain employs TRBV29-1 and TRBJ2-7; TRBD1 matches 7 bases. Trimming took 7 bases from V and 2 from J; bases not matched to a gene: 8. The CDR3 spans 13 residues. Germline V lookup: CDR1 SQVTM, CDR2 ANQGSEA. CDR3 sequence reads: CSGRDRQTYEQYF. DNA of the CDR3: TGCAGCGGTCGGGACAGACAAACCTACGAGCAGTACTTC.

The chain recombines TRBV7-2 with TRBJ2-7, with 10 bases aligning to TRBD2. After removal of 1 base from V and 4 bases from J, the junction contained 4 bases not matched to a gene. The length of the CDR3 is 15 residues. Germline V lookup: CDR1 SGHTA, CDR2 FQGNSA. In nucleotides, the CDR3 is TGTGCCAGCAGCTTAGGAGCGGGAGGGCCGTACGAGCAGTACTTC. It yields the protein CASSLGAGGPYEQYF.

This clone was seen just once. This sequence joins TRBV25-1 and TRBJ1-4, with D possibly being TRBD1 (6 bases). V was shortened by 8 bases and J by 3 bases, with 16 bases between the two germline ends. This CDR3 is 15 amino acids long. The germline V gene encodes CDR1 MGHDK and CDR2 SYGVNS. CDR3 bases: TGTGCCAGCGGCGTGGCACAGGGCCCTAATGAAAAACTGTTTTTT. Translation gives CASGVAQGPNEKLFF.

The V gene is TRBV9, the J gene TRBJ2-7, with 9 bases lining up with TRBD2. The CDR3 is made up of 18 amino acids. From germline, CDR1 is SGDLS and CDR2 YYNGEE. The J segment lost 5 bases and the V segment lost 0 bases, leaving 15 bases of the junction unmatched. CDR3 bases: TGTGCCAGCAGCGTAGGCCCCGGAGCCAGCGGGAGGTTCGACGAGCAGTACTTC. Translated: CASSVGPGASGRFDEQYF.

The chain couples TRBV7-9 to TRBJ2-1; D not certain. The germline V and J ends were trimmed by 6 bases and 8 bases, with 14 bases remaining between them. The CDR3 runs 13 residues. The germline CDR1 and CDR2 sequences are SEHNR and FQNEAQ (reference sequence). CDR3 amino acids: CASRGPPHDEQFF. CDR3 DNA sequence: TGTGCCAGCAGAGGACCCCCCCACGATGAGCAGTTCTTC.

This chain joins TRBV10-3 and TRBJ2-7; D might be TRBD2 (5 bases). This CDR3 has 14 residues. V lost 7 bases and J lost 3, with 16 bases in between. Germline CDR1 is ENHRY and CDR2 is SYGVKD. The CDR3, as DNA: TGTGCCATCAAAAAGGACGGAGCGGACTACGAGCAGTACTTC. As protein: CAIKKDGADYEQYF.

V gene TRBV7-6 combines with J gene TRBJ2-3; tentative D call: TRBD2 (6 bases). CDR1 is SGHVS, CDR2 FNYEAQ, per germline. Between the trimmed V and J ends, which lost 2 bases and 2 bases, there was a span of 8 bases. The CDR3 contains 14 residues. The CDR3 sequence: CASSLRTNTDTQYF. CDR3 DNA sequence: TGTGCCAGCAGCTTACGGACTAACACAGATACGCAGTATTTT.

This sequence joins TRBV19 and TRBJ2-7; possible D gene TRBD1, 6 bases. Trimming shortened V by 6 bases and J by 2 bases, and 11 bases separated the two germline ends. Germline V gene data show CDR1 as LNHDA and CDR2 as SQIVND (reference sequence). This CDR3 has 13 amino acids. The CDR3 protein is CASRRTDTYEQYF. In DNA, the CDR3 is TGTGCCAGTAGAAGGACAGATACCTACGAGCAGTACTTC.

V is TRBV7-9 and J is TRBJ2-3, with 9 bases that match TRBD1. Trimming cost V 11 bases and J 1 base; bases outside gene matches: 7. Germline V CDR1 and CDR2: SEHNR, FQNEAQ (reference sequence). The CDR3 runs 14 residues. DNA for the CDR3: TGTGCCGACCAGGGGGACAGGGGCACAGATACGCAGTATTTT. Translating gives CADQGDRGTDTQYF. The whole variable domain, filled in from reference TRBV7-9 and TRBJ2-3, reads DTGVSQNPRHKITKRGQNVTFRCDPISEHNRLYWYRQTLGQGPEFLTYFQNEAQLEKSRLLSDRFSAERPKGSFSTLEIQRTEQGDSAMYLCADQGDRGTDTQYFGPGTRLTVL.

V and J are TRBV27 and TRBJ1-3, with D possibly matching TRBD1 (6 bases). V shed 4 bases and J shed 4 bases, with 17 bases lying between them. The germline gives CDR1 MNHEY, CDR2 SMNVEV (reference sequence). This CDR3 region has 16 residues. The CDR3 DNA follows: TGTGCCAGCAGTTCGGGTGGGGGCCTCAGGGGAAACACCATATATTTT. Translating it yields CASSSGGGLRGNTIYF.